This T cell receptor beta chain appears in the sequencing data of a study of cytomegalovirus exposure and HLA in healthy donors. Broader study findings: Specific recognition of CMV antigens was confirmed in vitro for a few chains (all CMV-associated).

Between the trimmed V and J ends, which lost 5 bases and 4 bases, there was a span of 18 bases. From germline, CDR1 is LNHDA and CDR2 SQIVND (reference sequence). The CDR3 spans 15 residues. To note about this clone: Its antigen is unidentified.

Using immunoSEQ multiplex PCR, the repertoire was profiled, and TCRdb retains in-frame clones only, with some absent. In the table there are about 150,000 clones, around 88% of which are singletons. The sequence derives from a man aged 18-30 years in good health and CMV-seropositive. The chain couples TRBV19 to TRBJ2-7, with D possibly being TRBD2 (7 bases). Sequenced: PBMCs. CDR3 nucleotide sequence: TGTGCCAGTAGTCTCCAAGGGGGGGGACGTTACGAGCAGTACTTC. It translates to CASSLQGGGRYEQYF.